These 26 T cell receptor beta chains originate from one sample sequenced in a study of blood T cells in healthy people across ages. A second PCR of roughly 7 to 11 cycles used a sample-barcoded 5' primer and a J-beta primer mix. From the 5' RACE reads, TCRdb called clonotypes with MiXCR, one entry per CDR3 protein. The sample carries more than 800,000 distinct CDR3 sequences, under 45% recorded once. Sequencing used blood. These TCRs come from a woman aged 55 to 70 in good health.

The rearrangement uses TRBV4-1 and TRBJ2-2; D gene ambiguous. CDR3 length equals 16 residues. CDR1 and CDR2 from the germline V gene are MGHRA and YSYEKL. V was clipped by 4 bases and J by 5 bases, with 17 bases between them. This CDR3 is CASSLPGGWVTGELFF. The CDR3 DNA reads TGCGCCAGCAGCCTCCCGGGCGGATGGGTAACCGGGGAGCTGTTTTTT.

The genes are TRBV7-3 and TRBJ2-6, with 10 bases aligning to TRBD1. CDR1 is SGHTA and CDR2 is FQGTGA in the germline V gene. The CDR3 is 21 amino acids. With 2 bases clipped from V and 0 bases from J, the junction kept 13 bases outside the gene matches. CDR3 region: CASSLLGTGVLTTSGANVLTF. In DNA, the CDR3 is TGTGCCAGCAGCTTACTGGGGACAGGGGTACTAACTACCTCTGGGGCCAACGTCCTGACTTTC.

This clonotype was found a few times. The chain links TRBV11-2 to TRBJ2-3; 11 bases line up with TRBD2. The trim removed 4 bases at V and 3 bases at J, leaving 6 bases unmatched. Germline-derived CDR1 and CDR2 are SGHAT and FQNNGV. This CDR3 region has 16 residues. The CDR3 region is CASSSLAGVRTDTQYF. Written as DNA, the CDR3 is TGTGCCAGCAGCTCACTAGCGGGAGTAAGGACAGATACGCAGTATTTT.

The chain joins TRBV4-1 to TRBJ2-1; D is undetermined. CDR1 MGHRA and CDR2 YSYEKL come from the germline V gene. This CDR3 is 15 amino acids long. V was clipped by 0 bases and J by 8 bases, with 14 bases between them. As DNA, the CDR3 is TGCGCCAGCAGCCAAGATGGGTCAGAGTACTATGAGCAGTTCTTC. This encodes CASSQDGSEYYEQFF.

This clonotype was detected once. V and J are TRBV9 and TRBJ2-3, with 7 bases aligning to TRBD1. Germline CDR1 SGDLS, CDR2 YYNGEE. Losses at the gene ends were 0 bases for V and 0 bases for J; bases not matched to a gene: 7. This CDR3 contains 17 residues. CDR3 amino acids: CASSVATGRGSTDTQYF. DNA for the CDR3: TGTGCCAGCAGCGTAGCTACGGGCAGGGGGAGCACAGATACGCAGTATTTT.

The chain has TRBV20-1 and TRBJ2-7; D not certain. Germline CDR1 and CDR2: DFQATT and SNEGSKA (reference sequence). The CDR3 is 13 residues long. Between the trimmed V and J ends, which lost 5 bases and 2 bases, there was a span of 13 bases. CDR3 region: CSASHLVAYEQYF. For the CDR3, the DNA is TGCAGTGCTTCCCACTTAGTAGCCTACGAGCAGTACTTC.

The chain carries TRBV3-1 and TRBJ2-7, with 7 bases matching TRBD2. The J call is uncertain, as TRBJ2-4 better fits the DNA end. Germline loops: CDR1 LGHDT, CDR2 YNNKEL (reference sequence). The CDR3 loop spans 15 amino acids. CDR3 residues: CASSPQAGVRNIQYF. DNA for the CDR3: TGTGCCAGCAGCCCCCAGGCGGGGGTTCGAAACATTCAGTACTTC.

Written as DNA, the CDR3 is TGTGCCAGCAGCCACGGGAATTTAGCGGGGAGTCTCACAGATACGCAGTATTTT. Translated, it gives CASSHGNLAGSLTDTQYF. This chain uses TRBV3-1 with TRBJ2-3; 8 bases fit TRBD2. The CDR3 is 18 residues long. CDR1 is LGHDT and CDR2 is YNNKEL in the germline V gene (reference sequence). The V and J ends lost 3 bases and 2 bases, in that order; junction bases with no gene match: 13.

V is TRBV25-1 and J is TRBJ1-4; D not certain. The CDR3 has 16 residues. V lost 3 bases and J lost 0, with 11 bases in between. Germline assignment: CDR1 MGHDK and CDR2 SYGVNS. In DNA, the CDR3 is TGTGCCAGCAGTGACTTCCGGACGGCAACTAATGAAAAACTGTTTTTT. Translation gives CASSDFRTATNEKLFF.

A note on this clonotype: A read error may be the cause here, since a much bigger clone is one base away. The V and J genes are TRBV7-9 and TRBJ2-6; D is perhaps TRBD2 (6 bases). V lost 11 bases, J lost 2 bases, and 13 bases lay in between. This CDR3 region has 14 residues. Looked up from germline, CDR1 is SEHNR and CDR2 is FQNEAQ (reference sequence). CDR3 DNA: TGTGCCGGAGGGTCGAACCCTGGGGCCAACGTCCTGACTTTC. Its protein is CAGGSNPGANVLTF.

The genes are TRBV28 and TRBJ1-2; a possible D gene is TRBD1 (6 bases). The length of the CDR3 is 13 residues. Between the trimmed V and J ends, which lost 5 bases and 6 bases, there was a span of 13 bases. CDR1 and CDR2 from the germline V gene are MDHEN and SYDVKM. CDR3 in DNA: TGTGCCAGCAGTGTTCACGGGGGCAATGGCTACACCTTC. This encodes CASSVHGGNGYTF.

The chain joins TRBV11-2 to TRBJ1-6; 9 bases are shared with TRBD1. CDR3 size: 15 residues. In germline, CDR1 is SGHAT, CDR2 FQNNGV. Trimming removed 1 base from V and 7 bases from J; junction bases left unmatched: 2. The CDR3, as DNA: TGTGCCAGCAGCTTAGTGGGACAGGGAAATTCACCCCTCCACTTT. Encoded protein: CASSLVGQGNSPLHF.

V gene TRBV20-1 combines with J gene TRBJ2-1; tentatively, D is TRBD2 (5 bases). The CDR3 spans 14 residues. V lost 6 bases and J 4 bases, leaving 16 bases between the germline ends. Per the germline V gene, CDR1 is DFQATT and CDR2 is SNEGSKA (reference sequence). The CDR3 nucleotides read TGCAGTGCCAATCCACTAGGATTTTACAATGAGCAGTTCTTC. This gives the protein CSANPLGFYNEQFF.

The gene calls are TRBV9 and TRBJ2-4; weak D call: TRBD2 (6 bases). Germline CDR1 SGDLS, CDR2 YYNGEE. Trimming removed 0 bases at V and 9 bases at J, with 13 bases between. The CDR3 has 14 residues. CDR3 sequence: CASSVGGGVSIQYF. The CDR3, as DNA: TGTGCCAGCAGCGTAGGTGGAGGGGTGAGCATTCAGTACTTC.

The chain uses TRBV3-1 and TRBJ2-2; possibly TRBD1 for D (6 bases). The CDR3 runs 14 residues. Germline CDR1 is LGHDT and CDR2 is YNNKEL (reference sequence). Trimming shortened V by 4 bases and J by 4 bases, and 10 bases separated the two germline ends. CDR3 amino acids: CASSRGPVTGELFF. The CDR3 nucleotides are TGTGCCAGCAGCCGGGGGCCGGTCACCGGGGAGCTGTTTTTT.

This clonotype was seen ten or more times. V and J are TRBV11-1 and TRBJ2-7; 9 bases map to TRBD1. This CDR3 is 16 amino acids long. V shed 3 bases, J shed 4 bases, and the junction held 10 bases outside the gene matches. Looked up from germline, CDR1 is SGHAT and CDR2 is FQDESV (reference sequence). This CDR3 is CASSFSGTGTGYEQYF. The CDR3 region has the DNA TGTGCCAGCAGCTTCTCCGGGACAGGGACAGGGTACGAGCAGTACTTC. The whole variable domain, remainder taken from reference TRBV11-1 and TRBJ2-7, is EAEVAQSPRYKITEKSQAVAFWCDPISGHATLYWYRQILGQGPELLVQFQDESVVDDSQLPKDRFSAERLKGVDSTLKIQPAELGDSAMYLCASSFSGTGTGYEQYFGPGTRLTVT.

The V and J genes are TRBV11-2 and TRBJ2-7; D is possibly TRBD2 (5 bases). The germline CDR1 and CDR2 sequences are SGHAT and FQNNGV. V was shortened by 3 bases and J by 6 bases, with 9 bases between the two germline ends. CDR3 size: 12 residues. The CDR3 loop reads CASSFGEIEQYF. The CDR3 DNA sequence: TGTGCCAGCAGCTTCGGGGAAATCGAGCAGTACTTC.

The sample holds a few counts of this clonotype. The V and J genes are TRBV5-1 and TRBJ2-5, with 8 bases that match TRBD2. Losses at the gene ends were 2 bases for V and 4 bases for J; bases not matched to a gene: 4. Germline V gene lookup returns CDR1 SGHRS and CDR2 YFSETQ. The CDR3 spans 14 residues. The CDR3 here is CASSFTSGRETQYF. Written as DNA, the CDR3 is TGCGCCAGCAGCTTTACCAGCGGGAGAGAGACCCAGTACTTC.

This chain connects TRBV3-1 to TRBJ2-7; D gene unclear. Germline V CDR1 and CDR2: LGHDT, YNNKEL (reference sequence). The CDR3 totals 12 residues. V was clipped by 2 bases and J by 6 bases, with 8 bases between them. The CDR3 reads CASSQSQSEQYF. The CDR3 DNA reads TGTGCCAGCAGCCAATCGCAATCCGAGCAGTACTTC.

This clonotype has only a few counts. J is TRBJ2-3 and V is TRBV6-5, with D tentatively TRBD2 (7 bases). The V gene's germline CDR1 is MNHEY and CDR2 SVGAGI. V lost 6 bases to trimming and J lost 5 bases, with 15 bases between them. The length of the CDR3 is 14 residues. As DNA, the CDR3 is TGTGCCAGCAGGGGGGAGGGGGGAGAAGATACGCAGTATTTT. Translated: CASRGEGGEDTQYF.

This clonotype has only a few counts. J is TRBJ2-5 and V is TRBV5-1; 7 bases are a match to TRBD2. The junction had 7 bases not matched to a gene; V was cut back by 0 bases and J by 2 bases. The CDR3 is 16 residues long. CDR1 and CDR2 from the germline V gene are SGHRS and YFSETQ. The CDR3 here is CASSLASGIGQETQYF. The CDR3 nucleotides are TGCGCCAGCAGCTTGGCAAGCGGGATAGGGCAAGAGACCCAGTACTTC.

This clonotype was picked up a small number of times. This chain links TRBV27 with TRBJ2-7; D may be TRBD2 (6 bases). There are 14 residues in the CDR3. Germline assignment: CDR1 MNHEY and CDR2 SMNVEV (reference sequence). V shed 3 bases and J shed 1 base, with 10 bases lying between them. As DNA, the CDR3 is TGTGCCAGCAGTTTTCTGCGGGATTCCTACGAGCAGTACTTC. This codes for CASSFLRDSYEQYF.

This clonotype turned up a few times. The chain uses TRBV5-1 and TRBJ2-4, with TRBD2 as a possible D gene (6 bases). In germline, CDR1 is SGHRS, CDR2 YFSETQ. V lost 4 bases to trimming and J lost 0 bases, with 11 bases between them. CDR3 length equals 15 residues. CDR3 sequence: CASSDGGLAKNIQYF. The CDR3, as DNA: TGCGCCAGCAGCGACGGGGGATTAGCCAAAAACATTCAGTACTTC.

The genes are TRBV2 and TRBJ2-5, with D perhaps matching TRBD2 (6 bases). The DNA end is more similar to TRBJ2-7, so the J call may be wrong. CDR3 size: 16 residues. CDR1 is SNHLY, CDR2 FYNNEI, per germline. In nucleotides, the CDR3 is TGTGCCAGCAGTGACCATCCCGTGGTGGGGAGGAACGAGCAGTACTTC. Translation: CASSDHPVVGRNEQYF.

The V gene is TRBV20-1, the J gene TRBJ1-1; tentatively, D is TRBD1 (6 bases). The CDR3 has 15 residues. Trimming removed 1 base at V and 1 base at J, with 13 bases between. From germline, CDR1 is DFQATT and CDR2 SNEGSKA (reference sequence). CDR3 bases: TGCAGTGCTAGAGCAGGGGCGAGGGGGAACACTGAAGCTTTCTTT. Translation gives CSARAGARGNTEAFF.

The chain uses TRBV6-5 and TRBJ1-1; 9 bases match TRBD1. Germline V lookup: CDR1 MNHEY, CDR2 SVGAGI. V gave up 0 bases and J gave up 1 base; unmatched junction bases: 12. This CDR3 comprises 19 residues. In nucleotides, the CDR3 is TGTGCCAGCAGTTACTCTTACGGACAGGGGCCCGGGCGGAACACTGAAGCTTTCTTT. Its protein is CASSYSYGQGPGRNTEAFF.